The source of this T cell receptor (beta chain) is a study of pediatric ulcerative colitis. Turning to this clone: Its antigen is unknown.

Up to 500,000 reads were sequenced per sample. Sequencing was performed with immunoSEQ multiplex PCR; in TCRdb, only in-frame clones are kept and a portion is missing. This table has 57,000 or so clones, 85% to 90% appearing once. Controls had normal endoscopy and no IBD diagnosis within a year. Findings and limits, study-wide: Rectal repertoires separated controls, mild-moderate and acute severe colitis. Compared with controls, ulcerative colitis showed greater blood-rectum clone sharing.

This CDR3 is built from 16 residues. The germline V and J ends were trimmed by 3 bases and 0 bases, with 13 bases remaining between them. The germline CDR1 and CDR2 sequences are SGHNT and YYREEE (reference sequence). The TCR comes from a boy under 18 who was a control in a study of pediatric ulcerative colitis. J is TRBJ1-3 and V is TRBV5-4; D is uncertain. Source material: blood. The CDR3 sequence is CASSSSPTASGNTIYF. The CDR3 DNA is TGTGCCAGCAGCTCAAGTCCGACGGCCTCTGGAAACACCATATATTTT.